Given below is one T cell receptor beta chain in context. Its antigen is currently unknown. 60 Vbeta and 13 Jbeta primers were used in PCR. Measured with immunoSEQ multiplex PCR; TCRdb has only the in-frame clones, and not every one. This sample has fewer than 150,000 clones, with about four fifths found just once. Germline values: CDR1 SEHNR, CDR2 FQNEAQ (reference sequence). With V trimmed by 5 bases and J by 4 bases, 6 bases remained unmatched. CDR3 length equals 15 residues. This specimen comes from a study of cytomegalovirus exposure and HLA in healthy donors. Points from the study as a whole: Within an earlier analysis, most TCR beta V segments proved productive either about 90% or about 30% of the time.

What was sequenced was PBMCs. The chain recombines TRBV7-9 with TRBJ2-7, with 12 bases aligning to TRBD1. The TCR comes from a male donor in good health and CMV-seronegative. The CDR3 loop reads CASSQGQGATYEQYF. The CDR3 bases are TGTGCCAGCAGCCAGGGACAGGGGGCAACTTACGAGCAGTACTTC.